Each of the 17 T cell receptor beta chains below was sequenced from the same sample in a study of cytomegalovirus exposure and HLA in healthy donors. Primers: 60 Vbeta forward and 13 Jbeta reverse. Libraries were prepared by immunoSEQ multiplex PCR; TCRdb keeps only in-frame clonotypes and omits some of them. The sample holds 120,000 to 150,000 clones, over 70% seen once. Sequencing was performed on PBMCs. The source of these receptors is a woman in her thirties or forties in good health and CMV-seropositive.

This rearrangement joins TRBV5-4 to TRBJ2-7; TRBD2 agrees at 9 bases. The CDR3 sequence is 14 residues long. Looked up from germline, CDR1 is SGHNT and CDR2 is YYREEE (reference sequence). The J segment lost 6 bases and the V segment lost 2 bases, leaving 6 bases of the junction unmatched. The CDR3 sequence: CASSFGAGGREQYF. DNA for the CDR3: TGTGCCAGCAGCTTTGGGGCGGGGGGGCGCGAGCAGTACTTC. The whole variable domain, remainder taken from reference TRBV5-4 and TRBJ2-7, is ETGVTQSPTHLIKTRGQQVTLRCSSQSGHNTVSWYQQALGQGPQFIFQYYREEENGRGNFPPRFSGLQFPNYSSELNVNALELDDSALYLCASSFGAGGREQYFGPGTRLTVT.

This clone showed up just a few times. The chain couples TRBV2 to TRBJ2-2; 10 bases line up with TRBD2. The trim removed 4 bases at V and 5 bases at J, leaving 10 bases unmatched. Germline V gene sequence: CDR1 SNHLY, CDR2 FYNNEI. This CDR3 is built from 17 residues. CDR3 residues: CASSGGAGGRKTGELFF. The CDR3 DNA reads TGTGCCAGCAGTGGAGGAGCGGGGGGGCGAAAAACCGGGGAGCTGTTTTTT.

The chain combines TRBV2 with TRBJ2-3, with D perhaps matching TRBD1 (6 bases). The CDR3 sequence is 15 residues long. Deletions cut 6 bases from V and 0 bases from J, with 13 bases between. The germline gives CDR1 SNHLY, CDR2 FYNNEI. Here the CDR3 DNA reads TGTGCCAGCAGATCCAGACAGGTTAGCACAGATACGCAGTATTTT. Residues: CASRSRQVSTDTQYF.

This clone has a single count. The V gene is TRBV2, the J gene TRBJ1-3, with a tentative D call TRBD1 (6 bases). There are 17 residues in the CDR3. CDR1 is SNHLY and CDR2 is FYNNEI in the germline V gene. Trimming took off 2 bases at V and 4 bases at J, with 18 bases between the two ends. CDR3 nucleotide sequence: TGTGCCAGCAGTGAACCGTCTGGCGGGGGGCCAGGAAACACCATATATTTT. Translated: CASSEPSGGGPGNTIYF. The whole variable domain, filled in from reference TRBV2 and TRBJ1-3, reads EPEVTQTPSHQVTQMGQEVILRCVPISNHLYFYWYRQILGQKVEFLVSFYNNEISEKSEIFDDQFSVERPDGSNFTLKIRSTKLEDSAMYFCASSEPSGGGPGNTIYFGEGSWLTVV.

This sequence joins TRBV7-2 and TRBJ2-7; D is perhaps TRBD1 (6 bases). Germline V gives CDR1 SGHTA, CDR2 FQGNSA. Trimming stripped 1 base from V and 5 bases from J, with 21 bases between. The CDR3 runs 17 residues. Written as DNA, the CDR3 is TGTGCCAGCAGCTTAGTCCCTCTTACGACAGGCTCTGACGAGCAGTACTTC. Encoded protein: CASSLVPLTTGSDEQYF.

J is TRBJ2-7 and V is TRBV7-2, with D possibly being TRBD2 (5 bases). V dropped 5 bases and J dropped 1 base, with 21 bases sitting between them. The germline V gene encodes CDR1 SGHTA and CDR2 FQGNSA. The CDR3 is 17 residues long. The CDR3 here is CASSQTPIGGGSYEQYF. The CDR3 DNA reads TGTGCCAGCAGCCAGACACCCATCGGCGGCGGGTCCTACGAGCAGTACTTC.

The rearrangement joins TRBV5-6 to TRBJ1-2; D is unclear. The CDR3 runs 13 residues. Germline values: CDR1 SGHDT, CDR2 YYEEEE. With 1 base removed from V and 4 bases from J, the gap between germline ends came to 8 bases. The CDR3 loop is CASSLLVAYGYTF. CDR3 in DNA: TGTGCCAGCAGCTTGCTAGTCGCCTATGGCTACACCTTC.

The chain recombines TRBV5-1 with TRBJ2-3, with a tentative D call TRBD1 (6 bases). The CDR3 length is 15 residues. Trimming shortened V by 4 bases and J by 4 bases, and 16 bases separated the two germline ends. Germline V gives CDR1 SGHRS, CDR2 YFSETQ. In DNA, the CDR3 is TGCGCCAGCAGCATACAGGGTATAAGCGCAGATACGCAGTATTTT. It yields the protein CASSIQGISADTQYF.

This chain joins TRBV28 and TRBJ2-1; the match to TRBD2 covers 7 bases. CDR1 and CDR2 from the germline V gene are MDHEN and SYDVKM. CDR3 size: 15 residues. J lost 5 bases, V lost 6 bases, and 10 bases had no gene match. Here the CDR3 DNA reads TGTGCCAGCAGCTCCTCCGGGACTACCAACAATGAGCAGTTCTTC. Residues: CASSSSGTTNNEQFF.

As DNA, the CDR3 is TGTGCCAGCTCACCACGGGGACAGGGGGCGGGAAACATTCAGTACTTC. It specifies CASSPRGQGAGNIQYF. The V call is TRBV18, the J call TRBJ2-4; 12 positions agree with TRBD1. Germline V gives CDR1 KGHSH, CDR2 LQKENI. V was pared by 1 base and J by 6 bases, with 4 bases of the junction left unmatched. The CDR3 consists of 16 residues.

V and J are TRBV6-6 and TRBJ1-1, with 7 bases that match TRBD1. V dropped 2 bases and J dropped 10; count of bases not matched to a gene: 10. This CDR3 contains 14 residues. Germline V lookup: CDR1 MNHNY, CDR2 SVGAGI (reference sequence). CDR3 amino acids: CASSYGTEGRSAFF. The DNA for the CDR3 is TGTGCCAGCAGTTACGGGACAGAGGGCCGCTCAGCTTTCTTT.

The chain employs TRBV29-1 and TRBJ1-2; TRBD1 agrees at 8 bases. Germline V gene data show CDR1 as SQVTM and CDR2 as ANQGSEA. This CDR3 spans 16 amino acids. V lost 7 bases and J lost 3; bases outside the gene matches: 16. CDR3 amino acids: CSAFGLTGDTDYGYTF. The CDR3 DNA follows: TGCAGCGCCTTTGGGCTGACAGGGGATACGGACTATGGCTACACCTTC. Complete variable domain (other parts from reference TRBV29-1 and TRBJ1-2): SAVISQKPSRDICQRGTSLTIQCQVDSQVTMMFWYRQQPGQSLTLIATANQGSEATYESGFVIDKFPISRPNLTFSTLTVSNMSPEDSSIYLCSAFGLTGDTDYGYTFGSGTRLTVV.

The chain links TRBV29-1 to TRBJ1-4; no firm D call. The CDR3 runs to 13 residues. Germline values: CDR1 SQVTM, CDR2 ANQGSEA. Trimming removed 4 bases at V and 7 bases at J, with 13 bases between. The chain's CDR3 is CSVARGLGEKLFF. CDR3 in DNA: TGCAGCGTTGCTCGAGGGTTGGGTGAAAAACTGTTTTTT.

This chain uses TRBV28 with TRBJ1-5; D uncertain. The germline V and J ends were trimmed by 7 bases and 6 bases, with 10 bases remaining between them. The V gene's germline CDR1 is MDHEN and CDR2 SYDVKM. The CDR3 loop spans 12 amino acids. Here the CDR3 reads CASNGVPQPQHF. The CDR3 coding sequence is TGTGCCAGCAACGGGGTACCTCAGCCCCAGCATTTT.

The CDR3 protein is CASSLGGQSTDTQYF. In DNA form, the CDR3 reads TGCGCCAGCAGCTTGGGGGGACAAAGCACAGATACGCAGTATTTT. The rearrangement uses TRBV5-1 and TRBJ2-3; TRBD1 might be the D (6 bases). The germline V gene has CDR1 SGHRS and CDR2 YFSETQ. V lost 0 bases and J lost 0, with 8 bases in between. There are 15 residues in the CDR3.

The rearrangement links TRBV11-2 to TRBJ2-2; D ambiguous. The V and J ends lost 3 bases and 2 bases respectively, with 7 bases between them. Germline CDR1 SGHAT, CDR2 FQNNGV. This CDR3 contains 14 residues. The CDR3 sequence: CASSFLTNTGELFF. For the CDR3, the DNA is TGTGCCAGCAGCTTCCTTACAAACACCGGGGAGCTGTTTTTT. Full variable domain (rest looked up from reference TRBV11-2 and TRBJ2-2): EAGVAQSPRYKIIEKRQSVAFWCNPISGHATLYWYQQILGQGPKLLIQFQNNGVVDDSQLPKDRFSAERLKGVDSTLKIQPAKLEDSAVYLCASSFLTNTGELFFGEGSRLTVL.

This clone was recorded only once. The chain recombines TRBV5-1 with TRBJ2-7, with D possibly being TRBD1 (6 bases). This CDR3 is built from 15 residues. CDR1 SGHRS and CDR2 YFSETQ come from the germline V gene. The V and J ends lost 4 bases and 0 bases respectively, with 14 bases between them. This CDR3 reads CASSAVQGFSYEQYF. In DNA form, the CDR3 reads TGCGCCAGCAGCGCCGTACAGGGTTTCTCCTACGAGCAGTACTTC.